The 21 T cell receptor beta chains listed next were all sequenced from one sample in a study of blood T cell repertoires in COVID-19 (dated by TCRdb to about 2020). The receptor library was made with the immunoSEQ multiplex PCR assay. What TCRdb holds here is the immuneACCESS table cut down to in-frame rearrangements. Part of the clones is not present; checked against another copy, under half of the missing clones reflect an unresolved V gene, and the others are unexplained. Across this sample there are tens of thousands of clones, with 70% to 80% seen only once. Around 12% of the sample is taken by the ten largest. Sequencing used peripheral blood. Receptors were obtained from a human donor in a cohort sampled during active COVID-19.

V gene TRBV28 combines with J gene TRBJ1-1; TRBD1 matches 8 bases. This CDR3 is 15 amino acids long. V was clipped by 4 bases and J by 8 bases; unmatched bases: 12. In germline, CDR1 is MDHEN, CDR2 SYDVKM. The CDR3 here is CASSSTGASGGEAFF. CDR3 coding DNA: TGTGCCAGCAGTTCGACAGGGGCATCAGGAGGGGAAGCTTTCTTT.

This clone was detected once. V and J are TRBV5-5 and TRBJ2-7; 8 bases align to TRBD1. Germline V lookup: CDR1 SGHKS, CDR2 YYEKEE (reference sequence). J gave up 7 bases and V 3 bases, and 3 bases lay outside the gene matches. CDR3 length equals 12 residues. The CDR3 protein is CASSYTGGEQYV. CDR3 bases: TGTGCCAGCAGCTATACAGGGGGAGAGCAGTACGTC.

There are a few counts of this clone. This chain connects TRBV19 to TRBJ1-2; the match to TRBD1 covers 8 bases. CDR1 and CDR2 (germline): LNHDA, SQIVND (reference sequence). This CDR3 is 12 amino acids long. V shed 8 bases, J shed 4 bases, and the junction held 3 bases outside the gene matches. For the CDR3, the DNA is TGTGCCAGTCTCGACAGGGGCTATGGCTACACCTTC. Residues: CASLDRGYGYTF.

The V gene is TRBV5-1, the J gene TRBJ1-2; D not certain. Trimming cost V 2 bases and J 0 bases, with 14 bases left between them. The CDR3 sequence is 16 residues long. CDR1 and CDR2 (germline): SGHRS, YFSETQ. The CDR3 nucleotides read TGCGCCAGCAGCTTAAAGGGAGGACTCTCTAACTATGGCTACACCTTC. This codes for CASSLKGGLSNYGYTF.

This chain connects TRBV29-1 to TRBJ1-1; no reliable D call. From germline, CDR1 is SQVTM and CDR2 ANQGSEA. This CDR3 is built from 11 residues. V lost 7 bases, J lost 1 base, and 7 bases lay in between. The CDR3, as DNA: TGCAGCGCCCATCAGAACACTGAAGCTTTCTTT. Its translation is CSAHQNTEAFF.

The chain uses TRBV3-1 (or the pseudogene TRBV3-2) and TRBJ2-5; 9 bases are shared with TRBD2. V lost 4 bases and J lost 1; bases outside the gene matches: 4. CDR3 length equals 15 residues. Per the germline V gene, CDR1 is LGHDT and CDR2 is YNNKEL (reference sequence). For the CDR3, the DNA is TGTGCCAGCAGCCTTGGGACTAGCCTCCAAGAGACCCAGTACTTC. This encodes CASSLGTSLQETQYF.

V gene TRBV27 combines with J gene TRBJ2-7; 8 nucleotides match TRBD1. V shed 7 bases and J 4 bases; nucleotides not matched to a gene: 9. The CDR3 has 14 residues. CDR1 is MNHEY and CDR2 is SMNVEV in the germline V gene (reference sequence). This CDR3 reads CASTTGTGGYEQYF. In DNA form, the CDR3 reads TGTGCCAGCACTACCGGCACAGGGGGTTACGAGCAGTACTTC.

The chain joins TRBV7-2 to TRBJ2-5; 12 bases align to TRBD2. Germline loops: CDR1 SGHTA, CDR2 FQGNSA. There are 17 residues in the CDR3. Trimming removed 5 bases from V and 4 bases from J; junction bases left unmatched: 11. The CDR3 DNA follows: TGTGCCAGCAGCCCCGGACTAGCGGGACCTACGGGAGAGACCCAGTACTTC. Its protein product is CASSPGLAGPTGETQYF.

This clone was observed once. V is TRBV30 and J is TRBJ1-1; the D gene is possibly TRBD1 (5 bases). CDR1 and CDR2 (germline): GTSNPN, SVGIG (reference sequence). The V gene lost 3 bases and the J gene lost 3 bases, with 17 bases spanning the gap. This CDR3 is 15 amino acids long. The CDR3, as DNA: TGTGCCTGGAGCAAGGGGTGGTTTTCCCACACTGAAGCTTTCTTT. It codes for CAWSKGWFSHTEAFF.

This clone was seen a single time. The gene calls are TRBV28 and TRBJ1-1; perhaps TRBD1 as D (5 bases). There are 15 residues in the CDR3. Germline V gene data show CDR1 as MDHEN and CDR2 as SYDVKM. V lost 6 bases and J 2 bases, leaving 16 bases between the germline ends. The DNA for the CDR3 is TGTGCCAGCAGCCCCCAGGGATCTGGTAACACTGAAGCTTTCTTT. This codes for CASSPQGSGNTEAFF.

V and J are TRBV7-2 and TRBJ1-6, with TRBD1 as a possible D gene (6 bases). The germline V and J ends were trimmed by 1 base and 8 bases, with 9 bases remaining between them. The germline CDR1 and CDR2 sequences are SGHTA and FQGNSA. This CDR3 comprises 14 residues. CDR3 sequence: CASSLEPGDSPLHF. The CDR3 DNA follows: TGTGCCAGCAGCTTAGAGCCAGGGGATTCACCCCTCCACTTT.

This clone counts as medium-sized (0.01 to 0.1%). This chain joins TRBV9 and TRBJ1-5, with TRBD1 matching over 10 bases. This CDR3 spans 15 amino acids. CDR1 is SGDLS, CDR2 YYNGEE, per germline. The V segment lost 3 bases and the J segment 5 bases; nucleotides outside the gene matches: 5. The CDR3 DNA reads TGTGCCAGCAGCGCGGGACAGGGGCGCGATCAGCCCCAGCATTTT. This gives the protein CASSAGQGRDQPQHF.

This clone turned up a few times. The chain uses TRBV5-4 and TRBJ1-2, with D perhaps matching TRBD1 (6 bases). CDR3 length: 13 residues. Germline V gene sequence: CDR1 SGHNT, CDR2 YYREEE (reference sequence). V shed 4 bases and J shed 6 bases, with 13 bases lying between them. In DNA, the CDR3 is TGTGCCAGCAGCCCGACAGGTAATGATGGCTACACCTTC. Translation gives CASSPTGNDGYTF.

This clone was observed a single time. The CDR3 sequence is CASKNREGYEQYF. The CDR3 DNA reads as TGTGCCAGCAAAAATCGGGAAGGCTACGAGCAGTACTTC. V and J are TRBV6-5 and TRBJ2-7, with D possibly TRBD2 on 5 matching bases. Germline CDR1 is MNHEY and CDR2 is SVGAGI. V gave up 7 bases and J gave up 3 bases, with 13 bases separating them. The CDR3 loop spans 13 amino acids.

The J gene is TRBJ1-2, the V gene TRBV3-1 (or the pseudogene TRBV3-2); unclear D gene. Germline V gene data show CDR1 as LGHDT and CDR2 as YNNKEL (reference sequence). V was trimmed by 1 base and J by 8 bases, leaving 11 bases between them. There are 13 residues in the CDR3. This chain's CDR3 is CASSQGERRGYTF. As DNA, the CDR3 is TGTGCCAGCAGCCAAGGAGAACGCCGGGGCTACACCTTC.

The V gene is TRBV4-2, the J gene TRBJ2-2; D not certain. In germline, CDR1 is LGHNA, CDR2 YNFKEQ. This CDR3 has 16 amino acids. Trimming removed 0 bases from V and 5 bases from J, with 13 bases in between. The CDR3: CASSQEGPPGTGELFF. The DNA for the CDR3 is TGTGCCAGCAGCCAAGAGGGCCCACCCGGTACCGGGGAGCTGTTTTTT.

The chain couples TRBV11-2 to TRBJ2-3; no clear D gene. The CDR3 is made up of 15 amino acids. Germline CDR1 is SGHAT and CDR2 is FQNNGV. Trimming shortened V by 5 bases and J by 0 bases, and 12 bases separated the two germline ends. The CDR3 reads CASSPPGASTDTQYF. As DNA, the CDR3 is TGTGCCAGCAGCCCACCCGGAGCTAGCACAGATACGCAGTATTTT. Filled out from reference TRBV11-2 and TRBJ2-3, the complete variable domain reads EAGVAQSPRYKIIEKRQSVAFWCNPISGHATLYWYQQILGQGPKLLIQFQNNGVVDDSQLPKDRFSAERLKGVDSTLKIQPAKLEDSAVYLCASSPPGASTDTQYFGPGTRLTVL.

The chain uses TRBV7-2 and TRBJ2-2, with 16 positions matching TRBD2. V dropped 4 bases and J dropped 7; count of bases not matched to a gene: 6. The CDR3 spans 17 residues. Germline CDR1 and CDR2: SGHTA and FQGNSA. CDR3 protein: CASSSPGLAGGSGELFF. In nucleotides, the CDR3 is TGTGCCAGCAGCTCCCCGGGACTAGCGGGAGGGAGCGGGGAGCTGTTTTTT.

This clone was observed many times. The CDR3 coding sequence is TGTGCCAGCATCGCCCCTAGCGGGAGGGATGGAACAGATACGCAGTATTTT. Protein product: CASIAPSGRDGTDTQYF. V is TRBV5-5 and J is TRBJ2-3; 12 bases are a match to TRBD2. The CDR3 length is 17 residues. V shed 6 bases, J shed 3 bases, and the junction held 11 bases outside the gene matches. CDR1 is SGHKS, CDR2 YYEKEE, per germline (reference sequence).

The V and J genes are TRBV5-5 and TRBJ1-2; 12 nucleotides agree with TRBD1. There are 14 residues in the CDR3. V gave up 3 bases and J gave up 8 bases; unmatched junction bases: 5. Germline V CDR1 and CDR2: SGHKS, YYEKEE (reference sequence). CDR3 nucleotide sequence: TGTGCCAGCAGCTCGGGACAGGGGGCTTTCGGCTACACCTTC. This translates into CASSSGQGAFGYTF.

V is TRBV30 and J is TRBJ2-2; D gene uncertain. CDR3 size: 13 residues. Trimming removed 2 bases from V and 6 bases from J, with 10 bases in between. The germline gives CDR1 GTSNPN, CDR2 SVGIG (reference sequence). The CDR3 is CAWSFNLAGELFF. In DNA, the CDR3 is TGTGCCTGGAGTTTTAACCTAGCCGGGGAGCTGTTTTTT.